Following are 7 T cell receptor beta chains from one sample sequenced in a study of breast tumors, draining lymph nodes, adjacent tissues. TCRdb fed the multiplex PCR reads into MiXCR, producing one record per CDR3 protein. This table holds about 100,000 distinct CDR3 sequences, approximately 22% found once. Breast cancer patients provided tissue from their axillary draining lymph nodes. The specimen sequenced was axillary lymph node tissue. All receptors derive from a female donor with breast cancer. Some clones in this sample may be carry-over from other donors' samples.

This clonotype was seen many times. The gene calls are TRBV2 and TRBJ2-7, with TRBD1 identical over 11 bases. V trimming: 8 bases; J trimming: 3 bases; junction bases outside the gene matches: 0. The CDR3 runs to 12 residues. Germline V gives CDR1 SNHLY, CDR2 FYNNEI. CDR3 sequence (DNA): TGTGCCAGCGGGACAGGGGGCTACGAGCAGTACTTC. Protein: CASGTGGYEQYF.

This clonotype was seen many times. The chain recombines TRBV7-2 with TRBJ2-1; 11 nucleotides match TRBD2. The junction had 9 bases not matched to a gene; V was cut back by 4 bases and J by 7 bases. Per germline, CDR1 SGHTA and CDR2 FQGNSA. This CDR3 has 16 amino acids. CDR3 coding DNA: TGTGCCAGCAGCTCGATAGCGGGAGGGTCAATGAATGAGCAGTTCTTC. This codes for CASSSIAGGSMNEQFF. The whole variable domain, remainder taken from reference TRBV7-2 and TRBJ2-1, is GAGVSQSPSNKVTEKGKDVELRCDPISGHTALYWYRQSLGQGLEFLIYFQGNSAPDKSGLPSDRFSAERTGGSVSTLTIQRTQQEDSAVYLCASSSIAGGSMNEQFFGPGTRLTVL.

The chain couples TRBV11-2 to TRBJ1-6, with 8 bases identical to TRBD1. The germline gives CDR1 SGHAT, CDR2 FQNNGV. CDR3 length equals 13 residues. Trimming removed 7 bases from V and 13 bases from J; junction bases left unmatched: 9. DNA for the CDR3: TGTGCCAGCAACTTGACAGGGGATTTGCCCCTCCACTTT. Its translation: CASNLTGDLPLHF.

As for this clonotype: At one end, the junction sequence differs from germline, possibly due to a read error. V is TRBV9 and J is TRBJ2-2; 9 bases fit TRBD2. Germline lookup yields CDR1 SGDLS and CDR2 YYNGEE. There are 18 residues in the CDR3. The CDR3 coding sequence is TGTGCCAGCAGCGTTGGGGTCTTGGCGGGGGGGAACGCCGGGGAGCTGTTTTTT. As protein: CASSVGVLAGGNAGELFF.

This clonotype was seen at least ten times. CDR3 bases: TGTGCCAGCTGGAACACATTTTTTAATTCACCCCTCCACTTT. As protein: CASWNTFFNSPLHF. The chain links TRBV2 to TRBJ1-6; no clear D. Germline V gives CDR1 SNHLY, CDR2 FYNNEI. This CDR3 contains 14 residues. Trimming removed 8 bases from V and 6 bases from J, with 14 bases in between.

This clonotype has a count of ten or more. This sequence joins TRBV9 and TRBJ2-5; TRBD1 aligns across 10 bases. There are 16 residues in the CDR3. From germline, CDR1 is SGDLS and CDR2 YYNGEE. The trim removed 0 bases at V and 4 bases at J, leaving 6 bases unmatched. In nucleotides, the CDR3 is TGTGCCAGCAGCGTAGGGACCAGGGACAGGGGAGAGACCCAGTACTTC. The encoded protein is CASSVGTRDRGETQYF.

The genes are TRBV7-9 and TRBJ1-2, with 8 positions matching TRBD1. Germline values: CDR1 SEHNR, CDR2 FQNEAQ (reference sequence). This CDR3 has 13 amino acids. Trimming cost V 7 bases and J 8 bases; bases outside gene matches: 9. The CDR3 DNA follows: TGTGCCAGCACCAAGACAGGGGATAGGGGCTACACCTTC. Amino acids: CASTKTGDRGYTF.